The next 5 T cell receptor beta chains were all read from a single sample in a study of shared clonotypes between healthy human individuals. Produced via immunoSEQ multiplex PCR; TCRdb's table is partial and in-frame only. The sample has approximately 1.5 million clones, 97% to 99% seen once. The sequencing input was naive CD4+ T cells sorted from blood. The subset here: CD45RA+ positively selected. The receptor source for this set is a man under 40 in good health.

The chain employs TRBV27 and TRBJ2-5; 15 bases match TRBD2. V shed 8 bases, J shed 4 bases, and the junction held 14 bases outside the gene matches. CDR1 MNHEY and CDR2 SMNVEV come from the germline V gene (reference sequence). The CDR3 contains 18 residues. The CDR3 region is CASSSYRTSGRGPETQYF. The CDR3 DNA reads TGTGCCAGCTCATCTTATCGGACTAGCGGGAGGGGGCCAGAGACCCAGTACTTC.

This chain links TRBV4-2 with TRBJ1-5; perhaps TRBD1 as D (5 bases). Trimming cost V 0 bases and J 5 bases, with 14 bases left between them. This CDR3 comprises 16 residues. CDR1 and CDR2 (germline): LGHNA, YNFKEQ. The CDR3 loop is CASSQDQDTTYQPQHF. In nucleotides, the CDR3 is TGTGCCAGCAGCCAAGATCAGGACACGACCTATCAGCCCCAGCATTTT.

The genes are TRBV10-3 and TRBJ1-1; D unresolved. In germline, CDR1 is ENHRY, CDR2 SYGVKD. Trimming pared 6 bases from V and 0 bases from J, leaving 8 bases between. This CDR3 has 13 residues. The CDR3 region has the DNA TGTGCCATCAGGTATCTGATGAACACTGAAGCTTTCTTT. Protein: CAIRYLMNTEAFF.

The J gene is TRBJ2-7, the V gene TRBV18; D possibly corresponds to TRBD2 (5 bases). The CDR3 is 13 residues long. Germline V gene data show CDR1 as KGHSH and CDR2 as LQKENI. V was trimmed by 6 bases and J by 0 bases, leaving 9 bases between them. The CDR3 DNA is TGTGCCAGCTCGCCGGGGTTCTCCTACGAGCAGTACTTC. It codes for CASSPGFSYEQYF.

This clone is a singleton in its sample. The gene calls are TRBV30 and TRBJ2-7; D ambiguous. Germline V lookup: CDR1 GTSNPN, CDR2 SVGIG (reference sequence). V lost 5 bases to trimming and J lost 12 bases, with 17 bases between them. This CDR3 region has 11 residues. The CDR3 sequence: CAWGVKAKRYF. CDR3 bases: TGTGCCTGGGGGGTCAAAGCGAAACGGTACTTC. Based on the CDR3 plus reference TRBV30 and TRBJ2-7, the full variable domain is SQTIHQWPATLVQPVGSPLSLECTVEGTSNPNLYWYRQAAGRGLQLLFYSVGIGQISSEVPQNLSASRPQDRQFILSSKKLLLSDSGFYLCAWGVKAKRYFGPGTRLTVT.